The 23 T cell receptor beta chains presented below share a single source sample, sequenced in a study of blood T cell repertoires in COVID-19. Method: immunoSEQ multiplex PCR; TCRdb's copy keeps in-frame clones and lacks some. Among roughly 9,000 clones listed, approximately 88% were seen once. Sequenced sample: peripheral blood. These receptors were obtained from a human donor in a cohort sampled during active COVID-19.

The rearrangement links TRBV7-9 to TRBJ2-1, with D perhaps TRBD2 (6 bases). The germline CDR1 and CDR2 sequences are SEHNR and FQNEAQ (reference sequence). Trimming took 5 bases from V and 12 from J, leaving 14 bases between them. The CDR3 runs 12 residues. The CDR3 loop reads CASSPEEGRQFF. CDR3 sequence (DNA): TGTGCCAGCAGCCCGGAGGAGGGGAGGCAGTTCTTC.

This chain connects TRBV19 to TRBJ2-1; D not resolved. V lost 5 bases, J lost 3 bases, and 11 bases lay in between. Germline V lookup: CDR1 LNHDA, CDR2 SQIVND (reference sequence). This CDR3 has 14 residues. The CDR3 DNA follows: TGTGCCAGTAGTGGTGGCTCCAGCTACAATGAGCAGTTCTTC. The encoded protein is CASSGGSSYNEQFF.

This clone was recorded a few times. V and J are TRBV5-1 and TRBJ2-2; a weak D match, TRBD1 (6 bases). V lost 1 base, J lost 4 bases, and 14 bases lay in between. This CDR3 has 16 residues. The V gene's germline CDR1 is SGHRS and CDR2 YFSETQ. CDR3 residues: CASSLTGWRGTGELFF. Written as DNA, the CDR3 is TGCGCCAGCAGCTTGACAGGGTGGCGCGGCACCGGGGAGCTGTTTTTT.

This chain uses TRBV9 with TRBJ2-2, with TRBD2 matching 8 bases. The germline V gene encodes CDR1 SGDLS and CDR2 YYNGEE. V lost 8 bases, J lost 5 bases, and 8 bases stayed unmatched. The CDR3 length is 14 residues. The CDR3 DNA is TGTGCCAGTACCGGGACTAGAGGAACCGGGGAGCTGTTTTTT. It translates to CASTGTRGTGELFF.

This clone turned up a few times. This chain connects TRBV4-2 to TRBJ1-1; D might be TRBD1 (5 bases). The V gene's germline CDR1 is LGHNA and CDR2 YNFKEQ. This CDR3 has 14 amino acids. The V gene lost 4 bases and the J gene lost 1 base, with 10 bases spanning the gap. The DNA of the CDR3 is TGTGCCAGCAGCCTGGGACTAGGGAACACTGAAGCTTTCTTT. It translates to CASSLGLGNTEAFF.

This clone is classed as large. V is TRBV7-9 and J is TRBJ2-7, with D possibly being TRBD1 (5 bases). Germline values: CDR1 SEHNR, CDR2 FQNEAQ (reference sequence). The length of the CDR3 is 15 residues. V was trimmed by 1 base and J by 3 bases, leaving 13 bases between them. The CDR3 protein is CASSLVPSGNYEQYF. The DNA for the CDR3 is TGTGCCAGCAGCTTAGTGCCTTCAGGGAACTACGAGCAGTACTTC.

The genes are TRBV3-1 (or the pseudogene TRBV3-2) and TRBJ2-7, with D maybe TRBD2 (7 bases). This CDR3 spans 15 amino acids. The germline V gene encodes CDR1 LGHDT and CDR2 YNNKEL (reference sequence). V was shortened by 2 bases and J by 2 bases, with 13 bases between the two germline ends. The CDR3 is CASSQRGGKPYEQYF. DNA of the CDR3: TGTGCCAGCAGCCAAAGGGGGGGGAAACCCTACGAGCAGTACTTC.

The chain links TRBV11-2 to TRBJ2-1; possibly TRBD2 for D (6 bases). Germline CDR1 is SGHAT and CDR2 is FQNNGV. The CDR3 extends over 13 amino acids. Trimming removed 6 bases from V and 7 bases from J, with 13 bases in between. The CDR3 DNA reads TGTGCCAGCAGACCGTCGGGAGAAAATGAGCAGTTCTTC. This codes for CASRPSGENEQFF.

The chain joins TRBV5-1 to TRBJ2-3; D uncertain. The V and J ends lost 1 base and 1 base respectively, with 4 bases between them. The CDR3 length is 13 residues. Germline V CDR1 and CDR2: SGHRS, YFSETQ. The CDR3 nucleotides read TGCGCCAGCAGCTTGTCGGGCACAGATACGCAGTATTTT. The encoded protein is CASSLSGTDTQYF.

This chain uses TRBV5-4 with TRBJ2-1; 10 bases are a match to TRBD2. Germline V gene sequence: CDR1 SGHNT, CDR2 YYREEE (reference sequence). The J segment lost 6 bases and the V segment lost 3 bases, leaving 6 bases of the junction unmatched. CDR3 length: 15 residues. CDR3 protein: CASSSPGLASNEQFF. CDR3 nucleotides: TGTGCCAGCAGCTCGCCGGGACTAGCGTCCAATGAGCAGTTCTTC. The complete variable domain, with remaining parts taken from reference TRBV5-4 and TRBJ2-1, reads ETGVTQSPTHLIKTRGQQVTLRCSSQSGHNTVSWYQQALGQGPQFIFQYYREEENGRGNFPPRFSGLQFPNYSSELNVNALELDDSALYLCASSSPGLASNEQFFGPGTRLTVL.

The chain joins TRBV28 to TRBJ2-4; D gene uncertain. V lost 6 bases to trimming and J lost 3 bases, with 12 bases between them. In germline, CDR1 is MDHEN, CDR2 SYDVKM. CDR3 length equals 14 residues. Here the CDR3 reads CASSPLSVKNIQYF. The CDR3 bases are TGTGCCAGCAGCCCCCTTTCTGTCAAAAACATTCAGTACTTC.

This chain links TRBV10-2 with TRBJ1-2; D call uncertain. The germline V gene encodes CDR1 WSHSY and CDR2 SAAADI. The V end was cut by 4 bases, the J end by 5 bases, with 14 bases between. The CDR3 length is 14 residues. CDR3 amino acids: CASSGAFLHYGYTF. CDR3 coding DNA: TGCGCCAGCAGTGGGGCCTTTTTACATTATGGCTACACCTTC.

In nucleotides, the CDR3 is TGCGCCAGCAGCCAAGGCTTCGCGATAGGCGGAATGAGCTCCTACGAGCAGTACTTC. The encoded protein is CASSQGFAIGGMSSYEQYF. The chain employs TRBV4-1 and TRBJ2-7; D unresolved. This CDR3 contains 19 residues. The germline V gene encodes CDR1 MGHRA and CDR2 YSYEKL. Trimming cost V 1 base and J 0 bases, with 22 bases left between them.

The chain couples TRBV7-8 to TRBJ1-2, with TRBD1 identical over 7 bases. Germline CDR1 SGHVS, CDR2 FQNEAQ. V dropped 1 base and J dropped 8; count of bases not matched to a gene: 7. CDR3 length equals 14 residues. CDR3 loop: CASSLGQGIKGYTF. In DNA form, the CDR3 reads TGTGCCAGCAGCTTAGGACAGGGAATCAAGGGCTACACCTTC.

This clone was seen more than once but under ten times. The chain carries TRBV5-4 and TRBJ2-5, with a possible D match to TRBD1 (5 bases). The length of the CDR3 is 13 residues. CDR1 and CDR2 from the germline V gene are SGHNT and YYREEE (reference sequence). Trimming removed 4 bases from V and 2 bases from J, with 9 bases in between. The CDR3 loop is CASSLDSQETQYF. CDR3 sequence (DNA): TGTGCCAGCAGCCTCGACAGTCAAGAGACCCAGTACTTC.

DNA of the CDR3: TGTGCCAGCAGGACAGTCGAACAAGAGACCCAGTACTTC. Its protein is CASRTVEQETQYF. The chain combines TRBV21-1 with TRBJ2-5; TRBD1, the D gene given by the table, was not confirmed from the DNA. TRBV21-1 is recorded as a pseudogene. This CDR3 comprises 13 residues.

J is TRBJ2-1 and V is TRBV29-1; TRBD1 matches at 9 bases. The ends lost 4 bases at V and 7 bases at J; junction bases unmatched: 11. The germline gives CDR1 SQVTM, CDR2 ANQGSEA. The CDR3 has 15 amino acids. The CDR3 nucleotides read TGCAGCGTTGCCGGGACAGGGACGTCGTTAAATGAGCAGTTCTTC. As protein: CSVAGTGTSLNEQFF.

The rearrangement joins TRBV7-2 to TRBJ1-2; perhaps TRBD1 as D (5 bases). The germline V gene encodes CDR1 SGHTA and CDR2 FQGNSA. V shed 5 bases and J shed 0 bases, with 7 bases lying between them. CDR3 length: 13 residues. In nucleotides, the CDR3 is TGTGCCAGCAGCCCACAGGCTAACTATGGCTACACCTTC. It yields the protein CASSPQANYGYTF.

The J gene is TRBJ1-2, the V gene TRBV24-1; D not resolved. Trimming shortened V by 1 base and J by 8 bases, and 10 bases separated the two germline ends. Germline loops: CDR1 KGHDR, CDR2 SFDVKD. The CDR3 is 13 amino acids. The CDR3 sequence is CATSDLDSTGYTF. In DNA, the CDR3 is TGTGCCACCAGTGATTTAGACTCGACGGGCTACACCTTC.

The V and J genes are TRBV18 and TRBJ2-2; 12 positions agree with TRBD1. Germline assignment: CDR1 KGHSH and CDR2 LQKENI. V dropped 6 bases and J dropped 11; count of bases not matched to a gene: 7. The CDR3 contains 14 residues. CDR3 loop: CASSPGTGGVELFF. The CDR3 bases are TGTGCCAGCTCCCCCGGGACAGGGGGCGTCGAGCTGTTTTTT.

This clone appeared once. The chain employs TRBV7-9 and TRBJ2-7, with TRBD1 matching over 7 bases. The CDR3 runs to 14 residues. Germline V gene sequence: CDR1 SEHNR, CDR2 FQNEAQ (reference sequence). Germline trimming cut 3 bases from V and 5 bases from J; bases unmatched to any gene: 7. The CDR3 here is CASSFLTTGDEQYF. CDR3 bases: TGTGCCAGCAGCTTCCTGACCACAGGGGACGAGCAGTACTTC.

The V and J genes are TRBV29-1 and TRBJ2-1; TRBD2 agrees at 16 bases. With 0 bases clipped from V and 7 bases from J, the junction kept 9 bases outside the gene matches. Germline V lookup: CDR1 SQVTM, CDR2 ANQGSEA. This CDR3 comprises 18 residues. CDR3 sequence reads: CSVEDRGTSGRAVNEQFF. The CDR3 DNA reads as TGCAGCGTTGAAGATCGGGGGACTAGCGGGAGGGCCGTGAATGAGCAGTTCTTC.

The rearrangement links TRBV29-1 to TRBJ2-5; D might be TRBD2 (6 bases). There are 10 residues in the CDR3. The V gene's germline CDR1 is SQVTM and CDR2 ANQGSEA. Trimming cost V 7 bases and J 7 bases, with 10 bases left between them. The CDR3 sequence: CSAGGSTQYF. DNA of the CDR3: TGCAGCGCCGGGGGTTCGACCCAGTACTTC.